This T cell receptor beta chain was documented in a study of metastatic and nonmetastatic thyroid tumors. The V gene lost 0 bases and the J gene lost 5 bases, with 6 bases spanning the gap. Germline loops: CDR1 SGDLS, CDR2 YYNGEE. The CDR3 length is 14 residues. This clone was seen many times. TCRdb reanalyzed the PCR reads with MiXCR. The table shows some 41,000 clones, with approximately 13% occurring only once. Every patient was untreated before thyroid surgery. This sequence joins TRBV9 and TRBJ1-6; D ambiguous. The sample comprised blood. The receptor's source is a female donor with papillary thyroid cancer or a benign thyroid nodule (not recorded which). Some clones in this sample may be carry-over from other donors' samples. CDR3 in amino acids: CASSVDPNNSPLHF. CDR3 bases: TGTGCCAGCAGCGTAGACCCTAATAATTCACCCCTCCACTTT.